This entry features one T cell receptor beta chain sequence. This clone's antigen is unknown. Base qualities are not at hand, and no much larger clone is one base apart. The library was obtained by PCR. The reads were generated on an Illumina HiSeq 2500. TCR libraries were prepared with molecular barcoding, using unique molecular identifiers to normalize TCRbeta repertoire quantification. TCRdb reran the public reads through fastp at Q25 and MiXCR, keeping productive beta chains. Records with the same CDR3 protein are collapsed into one entry carrying the most frequent genes and DNA. Recorded for this sample are about 500,000 distinct CDR3 sequences; approximately 29% of them occurred a single time. Around 2.3% of the sample is taken by the ten largest. The data stem from a study of T-cell reconstitution after alpha-beta-depleted transplantation in children (dated by TCRdb to about 2016). The study in broad terms: The study quantitatively tracked T-cell immune reconstitution after TCRalphabeta/CD19-depleted allogeneic hematopoietic cell transplantation in children using TCR repertoire profiling.

The V end gives up 0 bases and the J end 13 bases, leaving 12 bases in the junction not matched to a gene. Based on the germline V gene, the CDR1 and CDR2 sequences are KGHSH and LQKENI. The CDR3 has 16 amino acids, counting the end cysteine and phenylalanine. Solely the CDR3 DNA is kept, with 48 bases framed from the first base. Recombination joined TRBV18 with TRBJ2-1, and 10 junctional nucleotides match TRBD2. The receptor was isolated from a human donor who donated a stem cell graft to a child with aplastic anemia. The starting material was PBMCs from the stem cell graft donor, obtained from the stem cell graft. The nucleotides are TGTGCCAGCTCACCACCGTTAGCGGGAGGAAGTTGGAAACAGTTCTTC. Its amino acids are CASSPPLAGGSWKQFF.